One sample yielded the 17 T cell receptor beta chains listed below, sequenced in a study of CD8 T cells in Susac syndrome. RNA was extracted with the RNeasy kit, and a quantity of about 0.45 to 1 ug was reverse transcribed using random hexamers. TCRdb re-derived calls from the immunoSEQ multiplex PCR reads in MiXCR, one entry per CDR3 protein. Among a few thousand distinct CDR3 sequences listed, just under 75% were seen once. Staining for CD27 and CD45RA defined the memory subsets used in TEMRA sorting. Specimen: CD8+ TEMRA cells from PBMCs. Subset here: FACS-sorted terminally differentiated effector memory CD8+ T cells re-expressing CD45RA (CD8+ TEMRA). The source is a human donor with Susac syndrome.

The rearrangement joins TRBV13 to TRBJ2-5; TRBD2 might be the D (5 bases). The germline V and J ends were trimmed by 0 bases and 5 bases, with 13 bases remaining between them. The CDR3 is 15 amino acids. The V gene's germline CDR1 is PRHDT and CDR2 FYEKMQ (reference sequence). In DNA, the CDR3 is TGTGCCAGCAGCTTAGGCCCCGGGCCGGGGGAGACCCAGTACTTC. Translation gives CASSLGPGPGETQYF.

The rearrangement uses TRBV19 and TRBJ2-7; 7 positions agree with TRBD1. The CDR3 contains 15 residues. The germline gives CDR1 LNHDA, CDR2 SQIVND (reference sequence). Trimming removed 5 bases from V and 0 bases from J; junction bases left unmatched: 7. CDR3 region: CASSDGTANSYEQYF. DNA for the CDR3: TGTGCCAGTAGTGACGGGACAGCAAACTCCTACGAGCAGTACTTC.

CDR3 sequence (DNA): TGTGCCAGCAGTTTGGGACTAGATCTCAATGAGCAGTTCTTC. It codes for CASSLGLDLNEQFF. The chain couples TRBV28 to TRBJ2-1; 8 positions agree with TRBD2. This CDR3 has 14 amino acids. J gave up 6 bases and V 3 bases, and 4 bases lay outside the gene matches. Germline values: CDR1 MDHEN, CDR2 SYDVKM.

Details on this clonotype: At one end, the junction sequence differs from germline, possibly due to a read error. This chain links TRBV15 with TRBJ2-2; tentatively, D is TRBD1 (5 bases). This CDR3 is built from 18 residues. Germline V gene sequence: CDR1 LNHNV, CDR2 YYDKDF (reference sequence). The CDR3 DNA sequence: TGTTCCACCAGCCCGCTCAGGGTTGACTGGTTCGGTGCCGGGGAGCTGTTTTTT. It specifies CSTSPLRVDWFGAGELFF.

This chain joins TRBV4-1 and TRBJ2-7, with unresolved D. CDR1 and CDR2 (germline): MGHRA, YSYEKL. V lost 5 bases and J 5 bases, leaving 19 bases between the germline ends. The CDR3 runs to 15 residues. The CDR3 region has the DNA TGCGCCAGCAGCGCCATCCCGGGTCTCATGGACGAGCAGTACTTC. Protein: CASSAIPGLMDEQYF.

The chain carries TRBV3-1 and TRBJ2-3, with D possibly being TRBD1 (5 bases). Germline CDR1 and CDR2: LGHDT and YNNKEL (reference sequence). V dropped 4 bases and J dropped 4 bases, with 15 bases sitting between them. The CDR3 runs 15 residues. The DNA of the CDR3 is TGTGCCAGCAGCCCCTGGGGCAATTTGGCAGATACGCAGTATTTT. Its translation is CASSPWGNLADTQYF.

As to this clonotype: Sequence at one end of the junction differs from germline and may be a read error. V is TRBV27 and J is TRBJ2-1, with 7 bases matching TRBD1. Per the germline V gene, CDR1 is MNHEY and CDR2 is SMNVEV (reference sequence). This CDR3 contains 14 residues. The CDR3 is CASSPGGRNNEQVF. Here the CDR3 DNA reads TGTGCCAGCAGCCCAGGGGGAAGAAACAATGAGCAGGTCTTC.

A few counts support this clonotype. Germline and junction disagree at one end, which may indicate a read error. The V call is TRBV6-1, the J call TRBJ2-1; TRBD1 might be the D (5 bases). The CDR3 length is 12 residues. CDR1 and CDR2 from the germline V gene are MNHNS and SASEGT. The DNA for the CDR3 is TGTGCCAGCAGCTACGTAGGACATAAGAGAACTTTC. It specifies CASSYVGHKRTF.

The CDR3 DNA reads as TGTGCCAGCGTGGGCGGGGCCCACTACGAGCAGTACTTC. Translated: CASVGGAHYEQYF. The chain joins TRBV6-1 to TRBJ2-7; tentatively, D is TRBD2 (6 bases). CDR3 length equals 13 residues. The V and J ends lost 8 bases and 3 bases respectively, with 14 bases between them. CDR1 and CDR2 (germline): MNHNS, SASEGT.

V is TRBV10-3 and J is TRBJ2-7, with D hard to call. There are 15 residues in the CDR3. Germline-derived CDR1 and CDR2 are ENHRY and SYGVKD. Trimming removed 4 bases from V and 5 bases from J, with 18 bases in between. The CDR3 spells CAISAPLLSKDEQYF. In nucleotides, the CDR3 is TGTGCCATCAGTGCTCCCCTCCTATCCAAAGACGAGCAGTACTTC.

V and J are TRBV6-2 or TRBV6-3 and TRBJ1-1; unclear D gene. Germline values: CDR1 MNHEY, CDR2 SVGEGT. This CDR3 region has 12 residues. V dropped 2 bases and J dropped 3 bases, with 4 bases sitting between them. CDR3 protein: CASSYPDTEAFF. CDR3 nucleotides: TGTGCCAGCAGTTACCCGGACACTGAAGCTTTCTTT.

The V and J genes are TRBV12-3 or TRBV12-4 and TRBJ2-1, with 11 bases aligning to TRBD2. The CDR3 has 15 amino acids. V lost 5 bases to trimming and J lost 8 bases; unmatched junction nucleotides: 8. CDR3 loop: CASSLTSGSADEQFF. CDR3 nucleotide sequence: TGTGCCAGCAGTCTAACTAGCGGGAGCGCAGATGAGCAGTTCTTC.

This chain links TRBV20-1 with TRBJ2-7, with D maybe TRBD2 (6 bases). CDR3 size: 15 residues. Germline CDR1 is DFQATT and CDR2 is SNEGSKA (reference sequence). V was trimmed by 1 base and J by 3 bases, leaving 16 bases between them. The CDR3 sequence is CSARAGAGINYEQYF. The CDR3 coding sequence is TGCAGTGCTAGAGCCGGTGCGGGGATCAACTACGAGCAGTACTTC.

The chain links TRBV11-2 to TRBJ2-1, with TRBD2 as a possible D gene (6 bases). V was trimmed by 0 bases and J by 9 bases, leaving 12 bases between them. This CDR3 has 14 residues. Germline CDR1 and CDR2: SGHAT and FQNNGV. In DNA form, the CDR3 reads TGTGCCAGCAGCTTAGAGTACGGGAGCGCTGAGCAGTTCTTC. Translated: CASSLEYGSAEQFF.

The DNA for the CDR3 is TGCAGTTCCAAACGCATGGGACAGTTAAATCAGCCCCAGCATTTT. Protein product: CSSKRMGQLNQPQHF. The chain carries TRBV20-1 and TRBJ1-5; 7 positions agree with TRBD1. The V gene end was trimmed by 8 bases and the J gene end by 4 bases; junction bases not matched to a gene: 14. Per the germline V gene, CDR1 is DFQATT and CDR2 is SNEGSKA (reference sequence). CDR3 size: 15 residues.

The chain joins TRBV10-2 to TRBJ2-5; D is unresolved. Deletions cut 6 bases from V and 0 bases from J, with 11 bases between. This CDR3 contains 14 residues. Germline CDR1 is WSHSY and CDR2 is SAAADI. The CDR3 DNA is TGCGCCAGCAGCCCCGGCCTGTACCAAGAGACCCAGTACTTC. Its translation is CASSPGLYQETQYF.

V and J are TRBV9 and TRBJ2-2, with D hard to call. The CDR3 runs 15 residues. V lost 0 bases to trimming and J lost 4 bases, with 10 bases between them. The germline gives CDR1 SGDLS, CDR2 YYNGEE. Here the CDR3 reads CASSVGASPTGELFF. Here the CDR3 DNA reads TGTGCCAGCAGCGTAGGGGCCAGCCCCACCGGGGAGCTGTTTTTT.